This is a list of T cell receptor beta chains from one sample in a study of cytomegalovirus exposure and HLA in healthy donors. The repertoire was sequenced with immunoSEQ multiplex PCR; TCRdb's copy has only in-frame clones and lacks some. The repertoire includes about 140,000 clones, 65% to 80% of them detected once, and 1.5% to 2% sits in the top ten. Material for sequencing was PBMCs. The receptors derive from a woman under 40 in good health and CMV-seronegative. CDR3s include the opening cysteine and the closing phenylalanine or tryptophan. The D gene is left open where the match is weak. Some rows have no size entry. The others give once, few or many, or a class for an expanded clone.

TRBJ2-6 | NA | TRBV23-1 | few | CASSQPRGHSGANVLTF | TGCGCCAGCAGTCAACCCCGGGGACACTCTGGGGCCAACGTCCTGACTTTC
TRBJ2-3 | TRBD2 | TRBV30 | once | CAWVLAGGPGDTQYF | TGTGCCTGGGTACTAGCGGGGGGGCCGGGAGATACGCAGTATTTT
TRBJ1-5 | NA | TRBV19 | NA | CASSRQTNQPQHF | TGTGCCAGTAGTAGGCAGACTAATCAGCCCCAGCATTTT
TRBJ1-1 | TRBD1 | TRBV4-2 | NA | CASSPDRGRLGTEAFF | TGTGCCAGCAGCCCCGACAGGGGGCGCCTGGGCACTGAAGCTTTCTTT
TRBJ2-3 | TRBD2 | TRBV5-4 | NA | CASSSGLDLSDTQYF | TGTGCCAGCAGCAGCGGACTAGACTTATCAGATACGCAGTATTTT
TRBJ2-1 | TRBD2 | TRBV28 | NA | CASSSLLAGSYNEQFF | TGTGCCAGCAGTTCTCTACTAGCGGGCTCCTACAATGAGCAGTTCTTC
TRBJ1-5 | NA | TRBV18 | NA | CASSPTQGSNQPQHF | TGTGCCAGCTCACCAACGCAGGGTAGCAATCAGCCCCAGCATTTT
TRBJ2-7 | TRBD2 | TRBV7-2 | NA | CASSLVASGDYEQYF | TGTGCCAGCAGCTTAGTGGCTAGCGGGGATTACGAGCAGTACTTC
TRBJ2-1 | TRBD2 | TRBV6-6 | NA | CASSSSGGAGYNEQFF | TGTGCCAGCAGTAGTAGCGGGGGGGCCGGTTACAATGAGCAGTTCTTC
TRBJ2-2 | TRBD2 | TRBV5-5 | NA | CASSFLAGTANTGELFF | TGTGCCAGCAGCTTCCTAGCGGGAACCGCGAACACCGGGGAGCTGTTTTTT
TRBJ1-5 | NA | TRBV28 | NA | CASSSDSVLSNQPQHF | TGTGCCAGCAGTTCTGACAGCGTCCTGAGCAATCAGCCCCAGCATTTT
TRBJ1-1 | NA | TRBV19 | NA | CASSSDSRTEAFF | TGTGCCAGTAGTTCGGACAGTAGGACTGAAGCTTTCTTT
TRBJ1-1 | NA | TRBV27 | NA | CASSLTHRVGGPEAFF | TGTGCCAGCAGTCTGACTCACAGGGTCGGTGGTCCTGAAGCTTTCTTT
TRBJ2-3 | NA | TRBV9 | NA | CASSVAQQGDTQYF | TGTGCCAGCAGCGTAGCCCAACAGGGAGATACGCAGTATTTT
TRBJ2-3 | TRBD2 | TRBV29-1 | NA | CSVGAGGSTDTQYF | TGCAGCGTTGGTGCGGGAGGGAGCACAGATACGCAGTATTTT
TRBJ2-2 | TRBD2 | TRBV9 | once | CASSVGASGNTGELFF | TGTGCCAGCAGCGTAGGCGCTAGCGGGAACACCGGGGAGCTGTTTTTT
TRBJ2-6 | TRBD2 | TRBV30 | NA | CAWSTGTSGRANVLTF | TGTGCCTGGAGTACCGGGACTAGCGGTCGGGCCAACGTCCTGACTTTC
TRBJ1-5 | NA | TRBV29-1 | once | CSVENSDQPQHF | TGCAGCGTTGAGAACTCCGATCAGCCCCAGCATTTT
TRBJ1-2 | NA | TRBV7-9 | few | CASSLLGGSDGYTF | TGTGCCAGCAGCTTATTGGGGGGGTCGGATGGCTACACCTTC
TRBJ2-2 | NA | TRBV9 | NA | CASSVDQRPNTGELFF | TGTGCCAGCAGCGTAGACCAGCGCCCGAACACCGGGGAGCTGTTTTTT
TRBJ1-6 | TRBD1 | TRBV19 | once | CASSIRDRGSPLHF | TGTGCCAGTAGCATCCGGGACAGAGGTTCACCCCTCCACTTT
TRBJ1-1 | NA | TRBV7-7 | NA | CAVARRGGTEAFF | TGTGCTGTCGCTCGAAGGGGGGGCACTGAAGCTTTCTTT
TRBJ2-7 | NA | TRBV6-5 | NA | CASSYSQPFRSEQYF | TGTGCCAGCAGTTACTCTCAGCCCTTCCGGAGCGAGCAGTACTTC
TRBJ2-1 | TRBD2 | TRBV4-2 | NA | CASSQDGPSGDFYNEQFF | TGTGCCAGCAGCCAAGACGGGCCCAGCGGGGATTTTTACAATGAGCAGTTCTTC
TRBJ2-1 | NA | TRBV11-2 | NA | CASSLGQSYNEQFF | TGTGCCAGCAGCTTAGGGCAGTCATACAATGAGCAGTTCTTC
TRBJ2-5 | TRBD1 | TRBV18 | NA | CASSPRQGPQETQYF | TGTGCCAGCTCACCCCGACAGGGGCCCCAAGAGACCCAGTACTTC
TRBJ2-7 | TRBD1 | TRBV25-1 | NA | CASRAGWTGGDEQYF | TGTGCCAGCAGGGCTGGCTGGACAGGGGGGGACGAGCAGTACTTC
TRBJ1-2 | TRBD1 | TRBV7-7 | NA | CASSPGTGYGYTF | TGTGCTAGCAGCCCCGGGACAGGCTATGGCTACACCTTC
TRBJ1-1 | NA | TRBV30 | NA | CAWRRGPNTEAFF | TGTGCCTGGCGGCGGGGCCCGAACACTGAAGCTTTCTTT
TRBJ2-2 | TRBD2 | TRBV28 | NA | CASRDTSGVANTGELFF | TGTGCCAGCAGAGACACCAGCGGGGTCGCGAACACCGGGGAGCTGTTTTTT
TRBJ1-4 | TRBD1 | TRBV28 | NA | CASSTLEAGGEKLFF | TGTGCCAGCAGTACCCTAGAGGCAGGGGGTGAAAAACTGTTTTTT
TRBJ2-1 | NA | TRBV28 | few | CASSLSGTNEQFF | TGTGCCAGCAGTTTATCAGGGACTAATGAGCAGTTCTTC
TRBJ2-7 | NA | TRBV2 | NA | CASSESTNRPYEQYF | TGTGCCAGCAGTGAAAGTACAAACAGGCCCTACGAGCAGTACTTC
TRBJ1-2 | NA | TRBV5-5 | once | CASSWTEEVYGYTF | TGTGCCAGCAGCTGGACGGAGGAAGTCTATGGCTACACCTTC
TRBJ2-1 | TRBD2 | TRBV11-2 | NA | CASRGGAGGESYNEQFF | TGTGCCAGTCGCGGCGGAGCGGGGGGGGAGTCCTACAATGAGCAGTTCTTC
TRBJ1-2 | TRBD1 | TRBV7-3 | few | CASSSRTGDGYTF | TGTGCCAGCAGCTCCAGAACAGGGGATGGCTACACCTTC